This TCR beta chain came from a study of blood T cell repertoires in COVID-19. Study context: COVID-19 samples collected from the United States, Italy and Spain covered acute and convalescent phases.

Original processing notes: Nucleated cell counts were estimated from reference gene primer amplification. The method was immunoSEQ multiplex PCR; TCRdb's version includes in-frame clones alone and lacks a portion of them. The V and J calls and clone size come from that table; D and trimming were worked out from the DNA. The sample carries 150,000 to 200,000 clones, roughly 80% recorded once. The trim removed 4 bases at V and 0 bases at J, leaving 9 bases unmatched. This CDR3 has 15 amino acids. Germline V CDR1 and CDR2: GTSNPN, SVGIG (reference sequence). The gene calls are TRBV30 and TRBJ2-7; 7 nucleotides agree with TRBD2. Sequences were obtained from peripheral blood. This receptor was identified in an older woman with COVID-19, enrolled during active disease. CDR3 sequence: CAWTENGGISYEQYF. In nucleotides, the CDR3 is TGTGCCTGGACCGAGAACGGGGGGATCTCCTACGAGCAGTACTTC. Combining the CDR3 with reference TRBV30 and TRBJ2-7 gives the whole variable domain SQTIHQWPATLVQPVGSPLSLECTVEGTSNPNLYWYRQAAGRGLQLLFYSVGIGQISSEVPQNLSASRPQDRQFILSSKKLLLSDSGFYLCAWTENGGISYEQYFGPGTRLTVT.